This TCR beta chain was documented in a study of human T cells and chemical hapten exposure. The wider study: The use of 2% DPC on about 2 cm by about 2 cm of upper inner arm skin constituted sensitization.

TCRdb fed the RACE reads into MiXCR, producing one record per CDR3 protein. The sample has about 92,000 distinct CDR3 sequences; 11% are singletons. Germline lookup yields CDR1 SEHNR and CDR2 FQNEAQ (reference sequence). Losses at the gene ends were 10 bases for V and 5 bases for J; bases not matched to a gene: 9. The CDR3 is 13 residues long. Time point of the sample: patch test 3, about 24 weeks after DPC sensitization. Specified treatment: therapeutic diphenylcyclopropenone sensitization with weekly scalp DPC. Every donor had alopecia and was 18 to 70 years old; all were suitable for DPC. This clonotype was seen repeatedly, ten times or more. Its target is not known. General observations from the study: TCRs above 1 in 1000 frequency did not change with DPC sensitization.

The TCR was taken from a woman in her twenties or thirties with alopecia areata. Some clones in this sample may be carry-over from other donors' samples. The chain has TRBV7-9 and TRBJ1-1; TRBD1 agrees at 8 bases. Sequenced here: whole blood, sampled in connection with sensitization to the hapten diphenylcyclopropenone (DPC). The CDR3 DNA is TGTGCCACCTATTCAGGGGGCGGGACTGAAGCTTTCTTT. Protein: CATYSGGGTEAFF. The full variable domain, in which reference TRBV7-9 and TRBJ1-1 provide the parts outside the CDR3, is DTGVSQNPRHKITKRGQNVTFRCDPISEHNRLYWYRQTLGQGPEFLTYFQNEAQLEKSRLLSDRFSAERPKGSFSTLEIQRTEQGDSAMYLCATYSGGGTEAFFGQGTRLTVV.